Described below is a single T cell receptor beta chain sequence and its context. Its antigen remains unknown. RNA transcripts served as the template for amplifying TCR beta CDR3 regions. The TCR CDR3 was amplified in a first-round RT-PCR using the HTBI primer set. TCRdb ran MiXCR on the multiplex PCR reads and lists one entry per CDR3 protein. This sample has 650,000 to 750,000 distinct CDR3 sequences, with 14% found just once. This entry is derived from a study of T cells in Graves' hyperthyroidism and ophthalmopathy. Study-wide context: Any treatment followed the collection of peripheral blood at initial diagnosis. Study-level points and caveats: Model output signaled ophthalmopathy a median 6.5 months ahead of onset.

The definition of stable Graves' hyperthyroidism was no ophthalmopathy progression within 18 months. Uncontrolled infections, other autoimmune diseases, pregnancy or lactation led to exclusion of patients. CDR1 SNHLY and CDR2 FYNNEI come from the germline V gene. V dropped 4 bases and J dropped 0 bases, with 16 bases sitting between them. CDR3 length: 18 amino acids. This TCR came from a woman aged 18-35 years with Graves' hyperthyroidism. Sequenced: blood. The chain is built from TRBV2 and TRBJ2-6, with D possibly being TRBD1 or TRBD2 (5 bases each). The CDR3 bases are TGTGCCAGCAGTGGAAGAGGGACGAGGAGCTCTGGGGCCAACGTCCTGACTTTC. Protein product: CASSGRGTRSSGANVLTF.